What follows are 5 T cell receptor beta chains derived from one specimen sequenced in a study of blood T cell repertoires in COVID-19. Profiling relied on immunoSEQ multiplex PCR, and the TCRdb table lists in-frame clones only, not all of them. The data contain about 54,000 clones, roughly four fifths of them seen just once; the ten biggest clones take up roughly 5.7%. The sequencing sample was made of peripheral blood. Every receptor here comes from an older woman with acute or convalescent COVID-19.

The chain recombines TRBV6-5 with TRBJ1-2; 7 bases agree with TRBD1. The junction had 12 bases not matched to a gene; V was cut back by 7 bases and J by 4 bases. This CDR3 region has 15 residues. The germline V gene encodes CDR1 MNHEY and CDR2 SVGAGI. CDR3 in DNA: TGTGCCAGCATGCGGTACAGGGGCTATATCTATGGCTACACCTTC. Residues: CASMRYRGYIYGYTF.

This clone was seen only once. The chain couples TRBV4-1 to TRBJ2-1; D unresolved. Trimming stripped 0 bases from V and 8 bases from J, with 8 bases between. Germline assignment: CDR1 MGHRA and CDR2 YSYEKL. The CDR3 has 13 residues. The CDR3 loop reads CASSQEERYEQFF. In DNA, the CDR3 is TGCGCCAGCAGCCAAGAGGAGAGGTATGAGCAGTTCTTC.

This rearrangement joins TRBV5-1 to TRBJ2-2; TRBD1 might be the D (6 bases). V lost 3 bases, J lost 4 bases, and 16 bases lay in between. This CDR3 comprises 16 residues. Germline CDR1 is SGHRS and CDR2 is YFSETQ. The CDR3 sequence: CASSSNVQGSTGELFF. The CDR3 region has the DNA TGCGCCAGCAGCTCGAATGTCCAGGGGAGCACCGGGGAGCTGTTTTTT.

This clone has only a few counts. This chain links TRBV11-3 with TRBJ1-1; possible D gene TRBD1, 6 bases. The CDR3 has 13 residues. Per germline, CDR1 SGHNT and CDR2 YENEEA. V was clipped by 3 bases and J by 3 bases, with 8 bases between them. CDR3: CASSLNRDTEAFF. Written as DNA, the CDR3 is TGTGCCAGCAGCTTGAACAGGGACACTGAAGCTTTCTTT.

V and J are TRBV9 and TRBJ2-2; 9 bases align to TRBD2. CDR1 and CDR2 from the germline V gene are SGDLS and YYNGEE. The CDR3 contains 17 residues. Trimming removed 0 bases from V and 2 bases from J; junction bases left unmatched: 5. Written as DNA, the CDR3 is TGTGCCAGCAGCGTAGATGGTAGCGGGAGCAACACCGGGGAGCTGTTTTTT. Translated: CASSVDGSGSNTGELFF.